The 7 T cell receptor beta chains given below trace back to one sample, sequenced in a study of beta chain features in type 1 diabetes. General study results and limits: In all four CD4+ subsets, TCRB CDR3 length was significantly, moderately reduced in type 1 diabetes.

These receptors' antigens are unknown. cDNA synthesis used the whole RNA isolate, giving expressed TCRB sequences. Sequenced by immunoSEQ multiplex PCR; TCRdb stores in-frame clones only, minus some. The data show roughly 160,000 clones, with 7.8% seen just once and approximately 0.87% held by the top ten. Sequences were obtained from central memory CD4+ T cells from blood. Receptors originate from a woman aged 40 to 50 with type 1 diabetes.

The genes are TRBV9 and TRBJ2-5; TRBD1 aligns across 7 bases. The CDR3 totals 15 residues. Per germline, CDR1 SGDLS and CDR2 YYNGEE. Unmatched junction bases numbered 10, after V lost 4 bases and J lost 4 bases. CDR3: CASSPHGQVLETQYF. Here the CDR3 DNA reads TGTGCCAGCAGCCCCCACGGACAGGTTTTAGAGACCCAGTACTTC.

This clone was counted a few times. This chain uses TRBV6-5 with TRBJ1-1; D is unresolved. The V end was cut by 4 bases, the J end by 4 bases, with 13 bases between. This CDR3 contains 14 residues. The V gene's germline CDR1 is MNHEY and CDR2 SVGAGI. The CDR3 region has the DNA TGTGCCAGCAGTTTAAAACCCTCGGGCACTGAAGCTTTCTTT. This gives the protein CASSLKPSGTEAFF.

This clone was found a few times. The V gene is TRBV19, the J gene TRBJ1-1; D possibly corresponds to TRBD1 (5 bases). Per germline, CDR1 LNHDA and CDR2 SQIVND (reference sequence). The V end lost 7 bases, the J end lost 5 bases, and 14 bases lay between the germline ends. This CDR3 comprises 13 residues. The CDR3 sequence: CASTFRRGTEAFF. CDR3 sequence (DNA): TGTGCCAGTACCTTCCGTCGGGGGACTGAAGCTTTCTTT. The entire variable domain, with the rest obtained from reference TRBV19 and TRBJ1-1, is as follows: DGGITQSPKYLFRKEGQNVTLSCEQNLNHDAMYWYRQDPGQGLRLIYYSQIVNDFQKGDIAEGYSVSREKKESFPLTVTSAQKNPTAFYLCASTFRRGTEAFFGQGTRLTVV.

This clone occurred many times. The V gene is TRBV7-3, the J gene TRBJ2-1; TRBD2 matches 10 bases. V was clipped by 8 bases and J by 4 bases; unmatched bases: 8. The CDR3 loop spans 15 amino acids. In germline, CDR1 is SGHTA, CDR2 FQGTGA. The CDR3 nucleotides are TGTGCCAGCCGCCCCCTAGCGGGGGCTTACAATGAGCAGTTCTTC. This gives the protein CASRPLAGAYNEQFF.

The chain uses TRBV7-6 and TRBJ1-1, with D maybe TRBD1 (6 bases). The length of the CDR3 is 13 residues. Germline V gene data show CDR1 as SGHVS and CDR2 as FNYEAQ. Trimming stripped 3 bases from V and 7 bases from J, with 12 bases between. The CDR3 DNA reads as TGTGCCAGCAGCTTTTCACAGGGAGATGAAGCTTTCTTT. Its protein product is CASSFSQGDEAFF.

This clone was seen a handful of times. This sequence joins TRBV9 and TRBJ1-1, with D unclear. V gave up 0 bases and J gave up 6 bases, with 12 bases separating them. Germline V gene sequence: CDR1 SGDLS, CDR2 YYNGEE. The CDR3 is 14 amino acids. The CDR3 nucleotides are TGTGCCAGCAGCGTAGTTGTTTCGGTGGCTGAAGCTTTCTTT. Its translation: CASSVVVSVAEAFF.

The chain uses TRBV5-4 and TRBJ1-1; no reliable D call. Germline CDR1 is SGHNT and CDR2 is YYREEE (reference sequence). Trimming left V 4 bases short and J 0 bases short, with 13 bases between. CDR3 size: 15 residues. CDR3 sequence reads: CASSPQQLMNTEAFF. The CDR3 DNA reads TGTGCCAGCAGCCCCCAACAGCTTATGAACACTGAAGCTTTCTTT.